Described below is a single T cell receptor beta chain sequence and its context. Antigen: not known. No fewer than 5 micrograms of total RNA were isolated from every sample. Germline lookup yields CDR1 SEHNR and CDR2 FQNEAQ (reference sequence). V lost 1 base to trimming and J lost 8 bases, with 17 bases between them. The length of the CDR3 is 15 residues. It was with a sample-barcoded 5' primer and a J-beta primer mix that a second PCR of roughly 7 to 12 cycles was run. TCRdb re-called the 5' RACE reads with MiXCR, one entry per CDR3 protein. This sample has roughly 800,000 distinct CDR3 sequences, with over 45% found just once. The data derive from a study of blood T cells in healthy people across ages. Study-wide results and limits: It was the long-lived donors that had more naive CD4+ cells and higher diversity than aged donors. Roughly linear age-related decline in beta diversity appeared, significant by age 40. Estimates of diversity drawn from one million T cells were considered underestimates.

The sequence derives from a man aged 30-40 years in good health. The sequenced sample was blood. The rearrangement joins TRBV7-9 to TRBJ1-1; D is uncertain. CDR3 in amino acids: CASSLVAHARVEAFF. The CDR3 region has the DNA TGTGCCAGCAGCTTAGTAGCCCATGCGAGGGTGGAAGCTTTCTTT.